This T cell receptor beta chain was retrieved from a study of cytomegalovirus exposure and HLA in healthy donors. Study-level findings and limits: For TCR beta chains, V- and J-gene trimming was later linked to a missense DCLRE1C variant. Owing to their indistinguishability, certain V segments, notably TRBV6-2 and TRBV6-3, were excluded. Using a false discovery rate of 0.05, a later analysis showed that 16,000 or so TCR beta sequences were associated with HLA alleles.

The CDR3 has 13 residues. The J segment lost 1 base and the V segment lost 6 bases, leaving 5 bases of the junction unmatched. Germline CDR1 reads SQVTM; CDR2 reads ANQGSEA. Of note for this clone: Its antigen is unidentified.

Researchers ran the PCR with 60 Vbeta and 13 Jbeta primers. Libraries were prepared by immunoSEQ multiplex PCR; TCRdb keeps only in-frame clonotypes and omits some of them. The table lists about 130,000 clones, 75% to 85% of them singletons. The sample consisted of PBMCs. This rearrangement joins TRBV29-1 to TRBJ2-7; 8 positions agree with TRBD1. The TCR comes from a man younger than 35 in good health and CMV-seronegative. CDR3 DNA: TGCAGCGTCTCCCGGGACAGGTCCTACGAGCAGTACTTC. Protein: CSVSRDRSYEQYF.